This T cell receptor (beta chain) is from a study of human thymus T cells. Produced via immunoSEQ multiplex PCR; TCRdb's table is partial and in-frame only. In the table there are tens of thousands of clones, roughly 94% of which are singletons. Each of the donors was a healthy Finnish infant who was undergoing open corrective cardiac surgery for congenital heart defects. An approximately 0.5-1 mL peripheral blood aliquot was taken intraoperatively from four of eight donors. The CDR3 covers 12 residues. CDR1 and CDR2 (germline): SNHLY, FYNNEI. This TCR was sampled from a girl under two years old with a congenital heart defect but otherwise immunologically healthy. The V and J genes are TRBV2 and TRBJ2-7; no reliable D call. The material sequenced was blood. The CDR3 reads CATTRSAYEQYF. The CDR3 coding sequence is TGTGCTACTACTCGGTCTGCCTACGAGCAGTACTTC.